Described below is a single T cell receptor beta chain sequence and its context. Germline loops: CDR1 LGHNA, CDR2 YSLEER. V lost 0 bases to trimming and J lost 4 bases; unmatched junction nucleotides: 3. The CDR3 has 15 residues. This entry belongs to a study of technical replicates of blood from four donors. Measured with immunoSEQ multiplex PCR; TCRdb has only the in-frame clones, and not every one. The repertoire has about 100,000 clones, 95% of them found once; the top ten carry under 0.35%. The sequence was collected from a human donor in good health. The sequenced sample consisted of T cells isolated from PBMCs. V and J are TRBV4-3 and TRBJ2-7; 10 positions agree with TRBD2. The chain's CDR3 is CASSQESSGRYEQYF. The CDR3 DNA follows: TGCGCCAGCAGCCAAGAGTCTAGCGGGAGATACGAGCAGTACTTC.